This entry concerns a single TCR beta chain. No cognate antigen has been identified for it. No quality values exist for individual bases; no much larger clone is one base distant. The sample comes from a study of human T cells and chemical hapten exposure listed by TCRdb under 2021. Study-wide context: For sensitization, 2% DPC in acetone was applied to a 2 cm by 2 cm area of upper inner arm skin. This study followed changes in the peripheral blood TCR repertoire in vivo during primary and secondary sensitization of alopecia patients to the hapten diphenylcyclopropenone (DPC). Weekly therapeutic DPC doses were additionally applied to the scalp of patients throughout the roughly 23-week study period. The patient cohort, mostly female, included alopecia areata with under or over 50% scalp involvement, alopecia totalis and alopecia universalis. Each blood RNA sample was used to sequence both TCR alpha and TCR beta chains. Patch testing was performed on the upper back with Finn chambers containing 0.01% DPC, and the patch tests were scored after 6 days according to International Contact Dermatitis Research Group standards. Patient blood was sampled pre-sensitization (week 0) and at 2, 6 and about 24 weeks after DPC sensitization. Libraries were pooled for sequencing, and variation in per-sample TCR yields was attributed mainly to small differences in library volumes within the pool. Approximately 30 alopecia patients provided blood for TCR sequencing at one to four time points (pre-sensitization, 2, 6 and 24 weeks).

The method behind the library was RACE. The instrument was a NextSeq 500. Library preparation attached unique molecular identifiers to individual cDNA molecules for quantitative, reproducible TCR counting. Concerning the study's data processing: The median number of TCRs per sample was around 96,000, ranging from about 23,224 to 700,000. V, J and CDR3 annotation of the TCR reads was carried out using the Decombinator software suite. Every sample was subsampled to the same number of TCRs (28,000) for the PS versus PT1 abundance plots. TCRs were defined as expanded if absent before sensitization and observed at least eight times at the 2-week time point. TCRdb reran the public reads through fastp at Q25 and MiXCR, keeping productive beta chains. Rows matching on CDR3 protein sequence are summarized as one entry with the most common DNA and genes. The V and J calls, along with clone size, are taken from TCRdb and not from the paper's own processing. The table for this sample lists under 45,000 distinct CDR3 sequences; 10% of them were counted only once. Roughly a quarter of the sample is held by the ten biggest clonotypes.

Study-level results and caveats: Patch test score was positively correlated with the number of PT1 expanded TCRs, with significance at thresholds 8, 16 and 32 but not at 4. All patients had alopecia, a presumed autoimmune disease, so their immune response might differ from that of healthy individuals. Compared with pre-sensitization or healthy control sets, expanded TCRs formed significantly more large CDR3 similarity clusters, which is consistent with antigen-driven responses. The number of TCRs above 1 in 1000 frequency did not change with DPC sensitization; there was no evidence of global repertoire structure alterations. Repeated subsampling changed both the strength of the expansion versus patch-test correlation and the threshold at which that correlation became significant.

The germline V gene specifies MNHEY as CDR1 and SVGAGI as CDR2. V and J are truncated by 8 bases and 1 base respectively, leaving an intervening sequence of 8 bases. The CDR3 has 13 amino acids, counting the end cysteine and phenylalanine. Left in the record is the CDR3 DNA by itself, 39 bases read in frame from the first base. Interpreted using the paper, the time point label stands for: pre-sensitization, week 0. The treatment or condition label, read with the paper, signifies: therapeutic diphenylcyclopropenone sensitization with weekly scalp DPC. Total RNA was isolated from unfractionated whole blood collected in Tempus Blood RNA tubes. At each patch-test visit, blood was drawn before the patch test was applied. Patients were considered eligible if aged 18 to 70, diagnosed with alopecia and deemed suitable for DPC therapy, and patients were excluded if pregnant.

This TCR was recovered from a man between 50 and 59 years old with alopecia areata. Some clones in this sample may be carry-over from other donors' samples. Recombination linked TRBV6-5 to TRBJ2-2; no D gene call is confident. The sample consisted of whole blood, taken in connection with sensitization to the hapten diphenylcyclopropenone (DPC). At the DNA level, the sequence is TGTGCCAGCGGGCAGGAGAACACCGGGGAGCTGTTTTTT. The encoded protein is CASGQENTGELFF.